The 13 T cell receptor beta chains listed next were all sequenced from one sample in a study of blood T cell repertoires in COVID-19. Clones were read by immunoSEQ multiplex PCR, and TCRdb kept only the in-frame ones, dropping some. This sample has fewer than 350,000 clones, with about nine tenths found just once. Sample: peripheral blood. Receptor source: a woman aged 25 to 39 with COVID-19, enrolled during active disease.

The V and J genes are TRBV2 and TRBJ2-3; D uncertain. Germline V CDR1 and CDR2: SNHLY, FYNNEI. V lost 9 bases and J 0 bases, leaving 13 bases between the germline ends. This CDR3 is built from 14 residues. Here the CDR3 DNA reads TGTGCCAGATCCCTTGGAGCCAGCACAGATACGCAGTATTTT. Amino acids: CARSLGASTDTQYF.

This clone was detected only once. This sequence joins TRBV19 and TRBJ1-4; TRBD1 matches at 8 bases. Germline CDR1 LNHDA, CDR2 SQIVND (reference sequence). The CDR3 has 16 amino acids. The V gene end was trimmed by 3 bases and the J gene end by 4 bases; junction bases not matched to a gene: 7. As DNA, the CDR3 is TGTGCCAGTAGTATGGACAGGGAGGGCCATAATGAAAAACTGTTTTTT. Protein sequence: CASSMDREGHNEKLFF.

This clone was detected once. CDR3 bases: TGTGCCAGCCACGTAGGGGGCCACGGGGAGCTGTTTTTT. Amino acid sequence: CASHVGGHGELFF. The chain joins TRBV6-6 to TRBJ2-2, with 7 bases fitting TRBD1. The V gene end was trimmed by 8 bases and the J gene end by 7 bases; junction bases not matched to a gene: 7. The CDR3 consists of 13 residues. Per germline, CDR1 MNHNY and CDR2 SVGAGI (reference sequence).

V is TRBV23-1 and J is TRBJ1-1; D is uncertain. TRBV23-1 is sorted into the ORF group, with uncertain function. Between the trimmed V and J ends, which lost 0 bases and 10 bases, there was a span of 15 bases. This CDR3 has 14 amino acids. The chain's CDR3 is CASSQSKGKAGAFF. The CDR3 DNA follows: TGCGCCAGCAGTCAATCAAAAGGGAAGGCGGGAGCTTTCTTT.

This chain connects TRBV5-1 to TRBJ1-2; D possibly corresponds to TRBD1 (6 bases). Trimming cost V 4 bases and J 8 bases, with 15 bases left between them. This CDR3 is 13 amino acids long. Germline V lookup: CDR1 SGHRS, CDR2 YFSETQ. Written as DNA, the CDR3 is TGCGCCAGCAGCCCGGACAGTACTTTCGGCTACACCTTC. As protein: CASSPDSTFGYTF. Filled out from reference TRBV5-1 and TRBJ1-2, the complete variable domain reads KAGVTQTPRYLIKTRGQQVTLSCSPISGHRSVSWYQQTPGQGLQFLFEYFSETQRNKGNFPGRFSGRQFSNSRSEMNVSTLELGDSALYLCASSPDSTFGYTFGSGTRLTVV.

The chain uses TRBV6-5 and TRBJ2-1; D is uncertain. V was cut by 6 bases and J by 7 bases, with 13 bases left in between. This CDR3 is built from 13 residues. The germline V gene encodes CDR1 MNHEY and CDR2 SVGAGI. This CDR3 is CASSYRVGNEQFF. Written as DNA, the CDR3 is TGTGCCAGCAGCTACCGAGTTGGTAATGAGCAGTTCTTC.

The rearrangement links TRBV7-9 to TRBJ2-7, with 8 bases identical to TRBD1. Germline CDR1 and CDR2: SEHNR and FQNEAQ (reference sequence). V shed 0 bases and J 9 bases; nucleotides not matched to a gene: 7. The CDR3 covers 14 residues. The CDR3 reads CASSLAGQGKRQYF. The CDR3 region has the DNA TGTGCCAGCAGCTTAGCCGGACAGGGTAAACGGCAGTACTTC.

This clone was recorded a few times. The chain uses TRBV6-2 or TRBV6-3 and TRBJ1-5; D remains ambiguous. This CDR3 region has 18 residues. Germline V lookup: CDR1 MNHEY, CDR2 SVGEGT. Trimming took 0 bases from V and 4 from J, leaving 19 bases between them. The DNA for the CDR3 is TGTGCCAGCAGTTACTCTACCCATACAGCCGAAAGGAATCAGCCCCAGCATTTT. Residues: CASSYSTHTAERNQPQHF.

The V and J genes are TRBV10-3 and TRBJ2-3, with a possible D match to TRBD2 (5 bases). The CDR3 length is 15 residues. Trimming pared 4 bases from V and 0 bases from J, leaving 11 bases between. Germline-derived CDR1 and CDR2 are ENHRY and SYGVKD. CDR3 residues: CAISALGPSTDTQYF. The CDR3 DNA reads as TGTGCCATCAGTGCACTAGGTCCTAGCACAGATACGCAGTATTTT.

The chain couples TRBV21-1 to TRBJ2-7; TRBD1 is taken as the D call from the table, unchecked against the DNA. TRBV21-1 is tagged as a pseudogene. The CDR3 is 13 residues long. The chain's CDR3 is CASSKGDRDEQYF. CDR3 bases: TGTGCCAGCAGCAAAGGAGACAGGGACGAGCAGTACTTC.

The CDR3 DNA is TGTGCCAGCAGCCTACAGGGGGTGGGGAACACTGAAGCTTTCTTT. Residues: CASSLQGVGNTEAFF. The chain combines TRBV7-9 with TRBJ1-1; 8 bases match TRBD1. Germline loops: CDR1 SEHNR, CDR2 FQNEAQ (reference sequence). The CDR3 length is 15 residues. V shed 5 bases and J 1 base; nucleotides not matched to a gene: 6. Full variable domain (rest looked up from reference TRBV7-9 and TRBJ1-1): DTGVSQNPRHKITKRGQNVTFRCDPISEHNRLYWYRQTLGQGPEFLTYFQNEAQLEKSRLLSDRFSAERPKGSFSTLEIQRTEQGDSAMYLCASSLQGVGNTEAFFGQGTRLTVV.

The chain recombines TRBV11-2 with TRBJ2-4; 7 nucleotides agree with TRBD1. J gave up 3 bases and V 1 base, and 9 bases lay outside the gene matches. The CDR3 is 17 residues long. Germline V CDR1 and CDR2: SGHAT, FQNNGV. DNA for the CDR3: TGTGCCAGCAGCTTAGTAAGGGACAGATATATCAAAAACATTCAGTACTTC. Translated, it gives CASSLVRDRYIKNIQYF.

This clone was recorded a few times. The chain employs TRBV9 and TRBJ2-3, with 7 bases that match TRBD2. The CDR3 is 17 amino acids. With V trimmed by 3 bases and J by 1 base, 11 bases remained unmatched. Germline V gene sequence: CDR1 SGDLS, CDR2 YYNGEE. CDR3 in amino acids: CASSARPGGAGTDTQYF. Written as DNA, the CDR3 is TGTGCCAGCAGCGCCCGACCGGGGGGAGCTGGCACAGATACGCAGTATTTT.